The following is a T cell receptor beta chain sequence with its context. Its matching antigen is unknown. This CDR3 is 18 amino acids long. Germline V lookup: CDR1 SGHVS, CDR2 FQNEAQ. The ends lost 1 base at V and 7 bases at J; junction bases unmatched: 13. This record belongs to a study of OX40 agonist ivuxolimab in advanced cancers. At the level of the study: From roughly 20 to 85 years was the age range, with a mean of about 56 years, and around 80% were male.

Study-level results: Low normalized T-cell clonal expansion also characterized some of the nonresponders. No determination was made of the antigen specificity of the expanded peripheral T cells.

Some clones are missing from TCRdb's copy, which holds only in-frame ones; the method was immunoSEQ multiplex PCR. The table lists about 41,000 clones, more than 70% of them singletons. The chain uses TRBV7-8 and TRBJ2-1; 10 bases are shared with TRBD1. The sequenced sample was CD4+ or CD8+ T cells sorted from blood, obtained in a trial of the OX40 agonist ivuxolimab. The sequence was collected from an adult with an advanced solid tumor such as melanoma, head and neck, liver or kidney cancer. In DNA form, the CDR3 reads TGTGCCAGCAGCTTAGATTTCGTCGGGACAGGGGTTTGGAATGAGCAGTTCTTC. Translated: CASSLDFVGTGVWNEQFF. The whole variable domain, filled in from reference TRBV7-8 and TRBJ2-1, reads GAGVSQSPRYKVAKRGQDVALRCDPISGHVSLFWYQQALGQGPEFLTYFQNEAQLDKSGLPSDRFFAERPEGSVSTLKIQRTQQEDSAVYLCASSLDFVGTGVWNEQFFGPGTRLTVL.